What follows is one TCR beta chain and its context. Methods used by the authors: Scientists estimated how many nucleated cells there were by amplifying reference gene primers. This table comes from immunoSEQ multiplex PCR, and its TCRdb copy is limited to in-frame clones, with some not included. D and trimming were read from the DNA, whereas the V and J calls and clone size are those reported in that table. The sample has about 110,000 clones, around four fifths seen once. This sample was included in a study of blood T cell repertoires in COVID-19. This CDR3 region has 16 residues. The V gene end was trimmed by 5 bases and the J gene end by 4 bases; junction bases not matched to a gene: 9. CDR1 SGHRS and CDR2 YFSETQ come from the germline V gene.

The sequencing sample was made of peripheral blood. The V and J genes are TRBV5-1 and TRBJ2-5; 12 bases match TRBD1. The clonotype was recovered from a man between 70 and 80 years old with acute or convalescent COVID-19. In DNA form, the CDR3 reads TGCGCCAGCAGACCTGGGACAGGGGGCGGTGGAGAGACCCAGTACTTC. Amino acid sequence: CASRPGTGGGGETQYF.